This T cell receptor beta chain originates from a study of CD8+ T cells in alopecia areata (dated by TCRdb to the late 2010s). Concerning the study at large: Treated patients were enrolled in an open-label pilot trial of oral tofacitinib, 5 to 10 mg twice daily, for moderate-to-severe alopecia areata. Tofacitinib was given for 6 to 18 months, followed by 6 months of follow-up off drug to assess delayed response and recurrence. In treated patients, disease severity was measured using the SALT score, which gives the percentage of scalp surface area affected. In both human patients and the C3H/HeJ mouse model, the study applied high-throughput TCRbeta sequencing to look at T cell clonal expansion in alopecia areata. Human TCRbeta sequencing covered scalp tissue and sorted CD4+ and CD8+ peripheral blood T cells from patchy and totalis/universalis alopecia areata patients and healthy controls. Tofacitinib-treated patients had biopsies at baseline and at 4 and 24 weeks of treatment, with a later scalp biopsy in several patients. Scalp clonality was compared across normal scalp (n=4), patchy alopecia areata scalp (n=8), and alopecia totalis/universalis scalp (n=8). The RNA source kit depended on sample type: the PAXgene miRNA kit for fixed scalp, the miRNeasy kit for PBMCs, and the RNeasy kit for mouse skin. immunoSEQ multiplex PCR using 35 Vbeta forward primers and 13 Jbeta reverse primers was used to amplify TCRbeta CDR3 regions.

Comment on this clone: This receptor's antigen is unknown. No base quality information exists; no much larger clone differs at one position.

What the research found in general, with its limitations: Resident alphabeta T cells in normal human skin are also sequenced, complicating scalp TCR repertoire analysis, unlike mouse skin dominated by gammadelta T cells. Because the treated cohort was small and had only one nonresponder, larger studies are needed to examine links between baseline CD8+ expansion and response. With tofacitinib, both scalp clonality and the number of expanded CD8+ clones among the top 100 scalp clones went down significantly. Compared with mice, TCR sequences shared between patients were less clear, possibly partly because of HLA diversity across the patient population. Lesional scalp, especially in alopecia totalis/universalis, showed higher clonality and more expanded CD8+ clones than normal scalp, suggesting antigenic drive. Many expanded lesional clones persisted in scalp and blood during tofacitinib treatment, which may partly explain relapse after stopping treatment.

The library was prepared using the immunoSEQ multiplex PCR assay. For TCR sequencing, RNA was extracted from every sample and reverse transcribed into cDNA to serve as template. SuperScript III was used to make first-strand cDNA, primed with a 2:1 mix of oligo-dT and random hexamers. A synthetic immune receptor repertoire was used to assess amplification bias, and residual bias was removed computationally. As for the original processing: Raw reads were preprocessed to remove errors, and CDR3 was defined according to IMGT conventions as the region from the conserved cysteine to phenylalanine. Clonality was calculated as 1 minus Shannon entropy normalized by log2 of the number of productive unique TCRs. CD4 or CD8 identity of scalp clones was inferred by cross-referencing scalp TCRbeta sequences with sorted blood CD4 and CD8 repertoires. The source is immuneACCESS, and TCRdb retained only in-frame sequences with V and J called. Part of the clones is not carried over; for the studies checked, unresolved V genes explain less than half of this, and the remainder is unexplained. The D gene and trimming were derived from the DNA, and the V and J assignments and clone size from that table. A total of fewer than 250,000 clones appear in this sample, over 55% of them only once. The top ten hold just over 1% of the sample.

The time point label of this sample denotes: about 25 weeks on oral tofacitinib. The treatment or condition label for this specimen denotes: oral pan-JAK inhibitor, 5-10 mg twice daily. Lesional scalp punch biopsies and peripheral blood were obtained from alopecia areata patients. PBMCs were isolated by density centrifugation and stained for CD3, CD4 and CD8, and CD4+ and CD8+ T cells were sorted on a FACSAria. Trimming leaves V shorter by 6 bases and J shorter by 4 bases, with the junction holding 7 bases beyond the gene matches. The germline V gene provides CDR1 SQVTM and CDR2 ANQGSEA. The CDR3 starts with the cysteine, ends with the phenylalanine, and has 14 residues. The DNA shown is the 42-base CDR3, in frame from base 1.

This receptor was identified in a human donor with alopecia areata. The source material was CD4+ T cells sorted from blood, sampled at week 24, from a patient treated with tofacitinib. The receptor chain draws on TRBV29-1 and TRBJ2-2; 8 central nucleotides agree with TRBD2. The nucleotide sequence is given as TGCAGCGTCCACCCTCGGGGGGGCACCGGGGAGCTGTTTTTT. Translation gives CSVHPRGGTGELFF.